The sequence of this T cell receptor (beta chain) was determined in a study of identical twins. Template switching added a universal primer site, and cDNA bore unique molecular identifiers. Each CDR3 protein gets one entry after TCRdb re-called the 5' RACE reads with MiXCR. The profile covers 260,000 or so distinct CDR3 sequences, with approximately 7.9% appearing a single time and under 6% taken by the ten largest. This clonotype was recorded many times. Trimming at V came to 5 bases and at J to 7 bases, leaving 7 bases not matched to a gene. The CDR3 spans 15 residues. Germline CDR1 reads SEHNR; CDR2 reads FQNEAQ (reference sequence). In every case, the donor was a healthy Caucasian. These data are also associated with another study on yellow fever vaccine responses in identical twins.

V is TRBV7-9 and J is TRBJ2-1, with TRBD2 matching over 11 bases. This sequence was found in a woman younger than 35 in good health. Sequences were obtained from CD8+ T cells sorted from blood. CDR3 sequence reads: CASSLGTSGRNEQFF. The DNA of the CDR3 is TGTGCCAGCAGCCTGGGGACTAGCGGTAGGAATGAGCAGTTCTTC.